The table lists the clone carrying this T cell receptor (beta chain) with a few counts. Antigen: not known. The data were taken from a study of T cells after yellow fever vaccination. The study, taken as a whole, reports: A faster peak, day 5 versus 15, was reached by the weaker secondary response. A minor fraction of clonotypes spanned both CD4 and CD8 compartments.

The CDR3 has 12 residues. Trimming left V 3 bases short and J 3 bases short, with 9 bases between. Germline CDR1 is GTSNPN and CDR2 is SVGIG (reference sequence). TCRdb passed the 5' RACE reads through MiXCR, listing each CDR3 protein once. This table holds 550,000 to 750,000 distinct CDR3 sequences, around an eighth found once. This chain joins TRBV30 and TRBJ2-7; D might be TRBD2 (5 bases). The sequence came from a man aged 30-40 years who received the YFV17D yellow fever vaccine. Specimen: PBMCs, collected on the day of the yellow fever booster vaccination. CDR3 amino acids: CAWSDAGYEQYF. CDR3 coding DNA: TGTGCCTGGAGCGACGCGGGCTACGAGCAGTACTTC.